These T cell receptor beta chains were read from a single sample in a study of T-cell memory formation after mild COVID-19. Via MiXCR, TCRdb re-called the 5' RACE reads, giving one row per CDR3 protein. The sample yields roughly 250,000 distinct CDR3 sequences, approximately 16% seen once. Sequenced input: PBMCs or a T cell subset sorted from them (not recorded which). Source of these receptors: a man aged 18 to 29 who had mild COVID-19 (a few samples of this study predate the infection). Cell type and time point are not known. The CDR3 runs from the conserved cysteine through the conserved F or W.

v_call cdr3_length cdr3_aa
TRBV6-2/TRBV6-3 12 CASSFDSGEQFF
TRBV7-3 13 CASSSRVAGELFF
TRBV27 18 CASSPLTSGASGANVLTF
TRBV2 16 CASRGFVSTSTDTQYF
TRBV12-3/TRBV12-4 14 CASNRQGSGSPLHF
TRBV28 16 CASSLGLAAYTGELFF
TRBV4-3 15 CASSQDGRGSYGYTF
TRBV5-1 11 CASRGVGTQYF
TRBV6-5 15 CASSPLAGVYNEQFF
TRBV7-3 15 CASSPSVAGASEQFF
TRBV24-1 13 CATRTPAGTEAFF
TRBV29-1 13 CSVRDYSGNTIYF
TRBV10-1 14 CASSEAAGVNEQFF
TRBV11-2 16 CASSLYPSRLQETQYF
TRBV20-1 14 CSARMAGDSSEQYF
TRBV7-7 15 CASSPLRGGAGELFF
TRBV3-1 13 CASSPLAGNTIYF
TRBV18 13 CASTDRVHNEQFF
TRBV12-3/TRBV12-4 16 CASSLDTSGSTDTQYF
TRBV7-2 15 CASSLGGGIPPEQFF
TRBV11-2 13 CASSLGQGESAFF
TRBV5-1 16 CASSFSGITNTGELFF
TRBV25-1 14 CASSEYFRAGELFF
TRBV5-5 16 CASARYPGASNSPLHF
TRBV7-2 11 CASSPGRVLIF
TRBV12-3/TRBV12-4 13 CASSFFGGYVYTF
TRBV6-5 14 CASSYSSGANVLTF
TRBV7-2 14 CASSQGTANYGYTF
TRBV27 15 CASSGRGRGVETQYF
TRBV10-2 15 CASSPVETPSYEQYF
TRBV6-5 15 CASSSNRGYSYEQYF
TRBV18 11 CASSRQGGYTF
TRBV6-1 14 CASTLAGGYQPQHF
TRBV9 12 CASSVVSGGYTF
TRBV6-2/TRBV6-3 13 CASGRTANQPQHF
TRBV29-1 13 CSVETGQGEPQHF
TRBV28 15 CASSFLGYDNSPLHF
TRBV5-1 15 CASSLIPGLNTEAFF
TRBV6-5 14 CASSSGTGTDTQYF
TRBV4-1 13 CASSQAPTVGYTF
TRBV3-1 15 CASSPRDRINYGYTF
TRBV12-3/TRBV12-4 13 CASSSQQVTEAFF
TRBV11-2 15 CASTQDARFGHEQYF
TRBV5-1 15 CASSLVPGDTGELFF
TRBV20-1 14 CSARDSASTDTQYF
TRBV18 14 CASSPLQGDATIYF
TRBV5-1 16 CASSLGGGTVGYGYTF
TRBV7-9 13 CASSLGWGNVLTF
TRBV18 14 CASSGRIGATEAFF
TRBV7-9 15 CASRTARGPQETQYF
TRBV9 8 CANRTQYF
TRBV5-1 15 CASSLFLDSYNEQFF